Reported below is one T cell receptor (beta chain). Its antigen is undetermined. The treatment: roughly 10-day PBMC culture with coronavirus spike peptide pools or control peptides (ViraFEST assay). Pre-COVID-19 pandemic sampling (2011-2018) yielded the unexposed donor's CD4+ T cells. Per well, 2 million to 2.5 million PBMCs were cultured in the presence of around 9.4 IU/ml IL-2 and 8 to 10 ug/ml peptide pools. V was pared by 6 bases and J by 6 bases, with 3 bases of the junction left unmatched. The CDR3 spans 14 residues. Germline values: CDR1 SNHLY, CDR2 FYNNEI. CD4+ T cells that had been cultured provided DNA sequenced with the Oncomine TCR Beta short-read assay. TCRdb redid the calling of the PCR reads with MiXCR, one entry per CDR3 protein. The repertoire holds 2,300 or so distinct CDR3 sequences, 36% seen once, with about three quarters in the top ten. The data are from a study of vaccination and CD4 T cells after COVID-19.

This TCR came from a human donor in good health. The sequenced sample was CD4+ T cells from blood, cultured in vitro. The chain couples TRBV2 to TRBJ1-5; 12 nucleotides line up with TRBD1. The CDR3: CASSGTGGTQPQHF. CDR3 coding DNA: TGTGCCAGCAGCGGGACAGGGGGCACTCAGCCCCAGCATTTT.